These 25 T cell receptor beta chains came from one sample sequenced in a study of early T cells in non-severe SARS-CoV-2 infection. TCRdb re-called the 5' RACE reads with MiXCR, one entry per CDR3 protein. This sample yields roughly 30,000 distinct CDR3 sequences, of which around 5.2% are seen a single time; 2.6% belongs to the top ten. Sequencing used whole blood. The receptors stem from an adult who was a healthcare worker with PCR-confirmed SARS-CoV-2 infection or an uninfected control (not recorded which).

This clonotype was recorded at least ten times. The rearrangement links TRBV6-1 to TRBJ1-6; 7 bases match TRBD1. CDR3 length: 15 residues. Trimming at V came to 3 bases and at J to 9 bases, leaving 8 bases not matched to a gene. Germline CDR1 and CDR2: MNHNS and SASEGT. CDR3 nucleotides: TGTGCCAGCAGTGAGCACGGGACAGAATCTTCACCCCTCCACTTT. Amino acid sequence: CASSEHGTESSPLHF.

This clonotype came up many times. The chain links TRBV5-1 to TRBJ2-1; 7 nucleotides match TRBD2. CDR3 length: 15 residues. V dropped 1 base and J dropped 7; count of bases not matched to a gene: 8. Germline V gives CDR1 SGHRS, CDR2 YFSETQ. The CDR3 DNA is TGCGCCAGCAGCTTGACGGGGGGACTACAGAATGAGCAGTTCTTC. Translated, it gives CASSLTGGLQNEQFF.

This clonotype was recorded many times. V usage is TRBV7-8 and J usage is TRBJ1-5; D uncertain. In germline, CDR1 is SGHVS, CDR2 FQNEAQ. The V end was cut by 1 base, the J end by 6 bases, with 7 bases between. The length of the CDR3 is 13 residues. The CDR3 loop is CASSLGAGQPQHF. CDR3 DNA: TGTGCCAGCAGCTTAGGGGCCGGTCAGCCCCAGCATTTT.

This clonotype turned up a few times. J is TRBJ1-1 and V is TRBV5-4; 7 positions agree with TRBD1. In germline, CDR1 is SGHNT, CDR2 YYREEE (reference sequence). CDR3 size: 14 residues. The trim removed 0 bases at V and 6 bases at J, leaving 5 bases unmatched. The CDR3 spells CASSLEGGRAEAFF. CDR3 DNA: TGTGCCAGCAGCTTGGAAGGGGGCAGGGCTGAAGCTTTCTTT.

There are many counts of this clonotype. The rearrangement links TRBV11-3 to TRBJ1-5, with 8 bases identical to TRBD1. The V and J ends lost 4 bases and 6 bases, in that order; junction bases with no gene match: 2. Germline V gene lookup returns CDR1 SGHNT and CDR2 YENEEA. The CDR3 runs to 13 residues. The CDR3 region is CASSSGGSQPQHF. Here the CDR3 DNA reads TGTGCCAGCAGCTCAGGGGGCAGTCAGCCCCAGCATTTT.

This clonotype has a count of ten or more. Here the CDR3 reads CASSSLGGLARDYEQYF. CDR3 bases: TGTGCCAGCAGCTCATTAGGGGGACTAGCGCGAGACTACGAGCAGTACTTC. V is TRBV11-2 and J is TRBJ2-7; 10 positions match TRBD2. The CDR3 is made up of 17 amino acids. The ends lost 4 bases at V and 3 bases at J; junction bases unmatched: 12. Germline V gene lookup returns CDR1 SGHAT and CDR2 FQNNGV.

The rearrangement links TRBV21-1 to TRBJ1-6. TRBV21-1 is given as a pseudogene. The CDR3 consists of 11 residues. CDR3 residues: CASSRDSPLHF. CDR3 bases: TGTGCCAGCAGCAGGGATTCACCCCTCCACTTT.

The chain links TRBV11-2 to TRBJ2-3, with D perhaps given as TRBD1 or TRBD2 (5 bases each). Trimming stripped 4 bases from V and 2 bases from J, with 16 bases between. Germline CDR1 is SGHAT and CDR2 is FQNNGV. The CDR3 loop spans 16 amino acids. CDR3 region: CASSSPGPPITDTQYF. In DNA, the CDR3 is TGTGCCAGCAGCTCTCCGGGACCGCCGATCACAGATACGCAGTATTTT.

Relative to its sample, this clonotype is medium-sized. V and J are TRBV29-1 and TRBJ1-1; D is unclear. Trimming removed 7 bases at V and 0 bases at J, with 12 bases between. The CDR3 contains 13 residues. Germline CDR1 SQVTM, CDR2 ANQGSEA. The CDR3 sequence: CSGRTAMNTEAFF. The CDR3, as DNA: TGCAGCGGGAGGACGGCCATGAACACTGAAGCTTTCTTT.

Judged by abundance, this clonotype is medium-sized (0.01 to 0.1%). This chain links TRBV6-1 with TRBJ1-5; D is ambiguous. CDR3 length: 14 residues. From germline, CDR1 is MNHNS and CDR2 SASEGT. V shed 1 base and J shed 3 bases, with 7 bases lying between them. This chain's CDR3 is CASSEGLNNQPQHF. The CDR3 DNA reads as TGTGCCAGCAGTGAAGGGCTGAACAATCAGCCCCAGCATTTT.

This clonotype turned up a few times. The chain carries TRBV29-1 and TRBJ2-5, with D perhaps being TRBD1 or TRBD2 (5 bases each). This CDR3 is 12 amino acids long. Germline V gives CDR1 SQVTM, CDR2 ANQGSEA. V lost 6 bases and J lost 2, with 10 bases in between. The CDR3 DNA follows: TGCAGCGTAAGGGACGGACAAGAGACCCAGTACTTC. Its translation is CSVRDGQETQYF.

This clonotype was recorded a few times. The gene calls are TRBV27 and TRBJ1-6; D gene ambiguous. Germline V gene sequence: CDR1 MNHEY, CDR2 SMNVEV (reference sequence). V was pared by 6 bases and J by 0 bases, with 9 bases between. This CDR3 is 15 amino acids long. CDR3 sequence: CASRAKSSYNSPLHF. CDR3 DNA: TGTGCCAGCAGGGCCAAGAGCTCCTATAATTCACCCCTCCACTTT.

This clonotype was seen ten or more times. The CDR3 sequence is CSVEEGTSDTQYF. DNA of the CDR3: TGCAGCGTTGAAGAGGGGACATCAGATACGCAGTATTTT. The V and J genes are TRBV29-1 and TRBJ2-3; TRBD1 is a possible D gene (6 bases). The V end lost 0 bases, the J end lost 4 bases, and 8 bases lay between the germline ends. This CDR3 spans 13 amino acids. Germline loops: CDR1 SQVTM, CDR2 ANQGSEA.

CDR3: CASTTSGLAGGASYNEQFF. CDR3 nucleotides: TGTGCCAGCACAACATCAGGACTAGCGGGAGGGGCATCCTACAATGAGCAGTTCTTC. The rearrangement links TRBV19 to TRBJ2-1; 15 bases align to TRBD2. CDR1 is LNHDA, CDR2 SQIVND, per germline (reference sequence). The CDR3 has 19 amino acids. J was trimmed by 1 base and V by 9 bases; bases with no gene match: 13.

The chain carries TRBV7-2 and TRBJ2-5; 10 bases align to TRBD1. The germline V gene has CDR1 SGHTA and CDR2 FQGNSA. The CDR3 consists of 15 residues. J was trimmed by 5 bases and V by 5 bases; bases with no gene match: 8. This CDR3 reads CASSLDRGRIETQYF. As DNA, the CDR3 is TGTGCCAGCAGCCTCGACAGGGGGCGAATTGAGACCCAGTACTTC.

This clonotype showed up many times. The chain uses TRBV5-1 and TRBJ2-7, with 10 bases matching TRBD1. The trim removed 4 bases at V and 4 bases at J, leaving 5 bases unmatched. Germline CDR1 SGHRS, CDR2 YFSETQ. The CDR3 extends over 14 amino acids. The CDR3 here is CASSPGTGVYEQYF. CDR3 bases: TGCGCCAGCAGCCCCGGGACAGGGGTATACGAGCAGTACTTC.

The V and J genes are TRBV5-5 and TRBJ2-1, with unresolved D. This CDR3 contains 16 residues. Germline values: CDR1 SGHKS, CDR2 YYEKEE (reference sequence). V gave up 1 base and J gave up 0 bases, with 11 bases separating them. The CDR3 region has the DNA TGTGCCAGCAGCTTGTCCTTAGCCCTCTCCTACAATGAGCAGTTCTTC. It codes for CASSLSLALSYNEQFF.

J is TRBJ1-4 and V is TRBV27; D is ambiguous. The CDR3 is 11 amino acids. The V end lost 6 bases, the J end lost 7 bases, and 6 bases lay between the germline ends. CDR1 MNHEY and CDR2 SMNVEV come from the germline V gene (reference sequence). CDR3 sequence reads: CASRRSEKLFF. CDR3 bases: TGTGCCAGCAGAAGGAGTGAAAAACTGTTTTTT. The full variable domain, completed using reference TRBV27 and TRBJ1-4, is EAQVTQNPRYLITVTGKKLTVTCSQNMNHEYMSWYRQDPGLGLRQIYYSMNVEVTDKGDVPEGYKVSRKEKRNFPLILESPSPNQTSLYFCASRRSEKLFFGSGTQLSVL.

This chain connects TRBV12-3 or TRBV12-4 to TRBJ2-1; no firm D call. This CDR3 region has 11 residues. V lost 4 bases, J lost 7 bases, and 5 bases lay in between. CDR3 DNA sequence: TGTGCCAGCAGTTCCCGTAATGAGCAGTTCTTC. Its translation: CASSSRNEQFF.

This clonotype was counted at least ten times. V is TRBV7-9 and J is TRBJ1-2; D gene uncertain. The ends were cut back, 8 bases at V and 4 bases at J, with 5 bases in the middle. CDR3 length: 10 amino acids. Germline CDR1 is SEHNR and CDR2 is FQNEAQ (reference sequence). The CDR3 loop is CASGSYGYTF. The CDR3 nucleotides are TGTGCCAGCGGGTCCTATGGCTACACCTTC. The variable domain in full, completed from reference TRBV7-9 and TRBJ1-2, reads DTGVSQNPRHKITKRGQNVTFRCDPISEHNRLYWYRQTLGQGPEFLTYFQNEAQLEKSRLLSDRFSAERPKGSFSTLEIQRTEQGDSAMYLCASGSYGYTFGSGTRLTVV.

This clonotype was recorded many times. This sequence joins TRBV2 and TRBJ2-1; TRBD1 matches 7 bases. J was trimmed by 2 bases and V by 6 bases; bases with no gene match: 4. Germline lookup yields CDR1 SNHLY and CDR2 FYNNEI. There are 14 residues in the CDR3. CDR3 DNA sequence: TGTGCCAGCAGGAGGACAGGTGCCTACAATGAGCAGTTCTTC. This encodes CASRRTGAYNEQFF.

The V gene is TRBV20-1, the J gene TRBJ2-1; possibly TRBD2 for D (5 bases). The CDR3 extends over 13 amino acids. From germline, CDR1 is DFQATT and CDR2 SNEGSKA (reference sequence). With 4 bases removed from V and 2 bases from J, the gap between germline ends came to 9 bases. This CDR3 is CSATVGAYNEQFF. DNA of the CDR3: TGCAGTGCTACAGTGGGAGCCTACAATGAGCAGTTCTTC.

Only a few counts were recorded for this clonotype. This chain connects TRBV3-1 to TRBJ2-1; 13 bases map to TRBD2. V shed 3 bases and J 9 bases; nucleotides not matched to a gene: 8. CDR3 length: 16 amino acids. Germline assignment: CDR1 LGHDT and CDR2 YNNKEL (reference sequence). The CDR3 DNA reads as TGTGCCAGCAGCCACAACCCGGGACTAGCGGGGAGTGAGCAGTTCTTC. Translating gives CASSHNPGLAGSEQFF.

This sequence joins TRBV5-1 and TRBJ1-1; a possible D gene is TRBD1 (6 bases). V dropped 0 bases and J dropped 6 bases, with 12 bases sitting between them. CDR3 length: 14 amino acids. CDR1 and CDR2 (germline): SGHRS, YFSETQ. CDR3: CASSLDGGPAEAFF. The CDR3 DNA reads TGCGCCAGCAGCTTGGACGGGGGCCCCGCTGAAGCTTTCTTT.

There are many counts of this clonotype. The V call is TRBV6-5, the J call TRBJ2-7; D is perhaps TRBD1 (5 bases). Trimming left V 4 bases short and J 2 bases short, with 15 bases between. Germline CDR1 MNHEY, CDR2 SVGAGI. There are 15 residues in the CDR3. CDR3: CASSSPADSPYEQYF. The CDR3 DNA follows: TGTGCCAGCAGTTCCCCCGCCGACAGCCCCTACGAGCAGTACTTC.